Presented here are 5 T cell receptor beta chains from one specimen sequenced in a study of CD8+ T cells in alopecia areata. Following RNA extraction, reverse transcription yielded cDNA that acted as the sequencing template. Method: immunoSEQ multiplex PCR; TCRdb's copy keeps in-frame clones and lacks some. The sample lists about 220,000 clones, around three fifths occurring once. Indicated treatment: oral pan-JAK inhibitor, 5-10 mg twice daily. This specimen consisted of CD4+ T cells sorted from blood, obtained at week 4, from a patient treated with tofacitinib. These receptor sequences come from a human donor with alopecia areata.

This clone was recorded a few times. V usage is TRBV27 and J usage is TRBJ2-6; no clear D. The CDR3 covers 14 residues. Trimming left V 5 bases short and J 2 bases short, with 7 bases between. The germline gives CDR1 MNHEY, CDR2 SMNVEV (reference sequence). Here the CDR3 DNA reads TGTGCCAGCAGTACCTATGCTGGGGCCAACGTCCTGACTTTC. Protein sequence: CASSTYAGANVLTF.

This rearrangement joins TRBV30 to TRBJ2-3; 7 bases are shared with TRBD1. This CDR3 has 16 residues. With 5 bases clipped from V and 1 base from J, the junction kept 12 bases outside the gene matches. Germline values: CDR1 GTSNPN, CDR2 SVGIG (reference sequence). As DNA, the CDR3 is TGTGCCTGGCAAACAGGGGTCTACGGGGGCACAGATACGCAGTATTTT. Translated, it gives CAWQTGVYGGTDTQYF.

The table lists this clone with a count of one. A read error may account for a junction end that differs from germline. The J gene is TRBJ2-5, the V gene TRBV2, with 9 bases matching TRBD1. Germline V gene lookup returns CDR1 SNHLY and CDR2 FYNNEI. The CDR3 sequence is 17 residues long. This CDR3 reads CASREGTGLGLQETQYF. CDR3 coding DNA: TGTGCCAGCAGAGAAGGGACAGGGCTTGGGCTACAAGAGACCCAGTACTTC.

For the CDR3, the DNA is TGCGCCAGCAGCTTGGACAGGATTAATTCACCCCTCCACTTT. Translated, it gives CASSLDRINSPLHF. The J gene is TRBJ1-6, the V gene TRBV5-1; a possible D gene is TRBD1 (5 bases). The CDR3 contains 14 residues. V lost 0 bases and J 6 bases, leaving 7 bases between the germline ends. Germline-derived CDR1 and CDR2 are SGHRS and YFSETQ.

J is TRBJ2-2 and V is TRBV14; no clear D gene. The germline V and J ends were trimmed by 4 bases and 2 bases, with 8 bases remaining between them. Germline CDR1 is SGHDN and CDR2 is FVKESK. This CDR3 has 14 residues. CDR3 residues: CASSPGINTGELFF. The CDR3 DNA reads TGTGCCAGCAGCCCGGGCATAAACACCGGGGAGCTGTTTTTT.